Following are 21 T cell receptor beta chains from one sample sequenced in a study of cytotoxic CD8 clonotypes in ibrutinib-treated CLL. Produced via immunoSEQ multiplex PCR; TCRdb's table is partial and in-frame only. Altogether just over 35,000 clones are present, 71% being singletons, with the ten largest covering over 15%. The sequences come from PBMCs, collected at disease progression, from a patient treated with ibrutinib. The source of these receptors is a human donor with chronic lymphocytic leukemia.

This sequence joins TRBV6-1 and TRBJ2-1; D not certain. Deletions cut 5 bases from V and 10 bases from J, with 18 bases between. The germline V gene has CDR1 MNHNS and CDR2 SASEGT. The CDR3 covers 14 residues. The CDR3 reads CASSFETEIVEQFF. CDR3 coding DNA: TGTGCCAGCAGTTTTGAAACAGAAATAGTCGAGCAGTTCTTC.

This chain connects TRBV29-1 to TRBJ2-7; TRBD1 matches at 8 bases. The V and J ends lost 3 bases and 0 bases, in that order; junction bases with no gene match: 4. There are 14 residues in the CDR3. The germline V gene has CDR1 SQVTM and CDR2 ANQGSEA. CDR3 residues: CSVERTGSSYEQYF. The CDR3 coding sequence is TGCAGCGTTGAGCGGACAGGGAGCTCCTACGAGCAGTACTTC.

The J gene is TRBJ1-1, the V gene TRBV2; D is uncertain. CDR1 is SNHLY and CDR2 is FYNNEI in the germline V gene. The germline V and J ends were trimmed by 3 bases and 1 base, with 12 bases remaining between them. The CDR3 has 15 residues. CDR3 in amino acids: CASSEEGSANTEAFF. DNA of the CDR3: TGTGCCAGCAGTGAGGAGGGTTCGGCGAACACTGAAGCTTTCTTT.

For this clone: Relative to the germline gene, one junction end is altered; a read error may explain this. The chain employs TRBV7-7 and TRBJ2-5; 9 bases map to TRBD2. This CDR3 has 15 residues. Per germline, CDR1 SSHAT and CDR2 FNYEAQ (reference sequence). Here the CDR3 reads CASSLGRGGHETQYF. CDR3 DNA: TGTGCTAGCAGCTTAGGGCGGGGGGGCCACGAGACCCAGTACTTC.

This sequence joins TRBV19 and TRBJ2-5; maybe TRBD2 (9 bases). V was trimmed by 7 bases and J by 3 bases, leaving 21 bases between them. The CDR3 consists of 16 residues. CDR1 and CDR2 (germline): LNHDA, SQIVND (reference sequence). CDR3 DNA sequence: TGTGCCAGTAAAGCTAGCGGGACAGGCACTAAAGAGACCCAGTACTTC. It is translated as CASKASGTGTKETQYF.

The chain couples TRBV6-1 to TRBJ2-7; D may be TRBD1 (6 bases). V was clipped by 7 bases and J by 7 bases, with 20 bases between them. The CDR3 is 14 residues long. The germline gives CDR1 MNHNS, CDR2 SASEGT. This CDR3 reads CASTPGTFTGEQYF. The CDR3 region has the DNA TGTGCCAGCACTCCCGGGACATTTACGGGTGAGCAGTACTTC.

This chain uses TRBV5-6 with TRBJ1-3; 7 nucleotides agree with TRBD1. After removal of 2 bases from V and 4 bases from J, the junction contained 9 bases not matched to a gene. Per germline, CDR1 SGHDT and CDR2 YYEEEE. This CDR3 has 16 residues. The CDR3 DNA is TGTGCCAGCAGCTTAAAGGCAGGGGGAACGGGAAACACCATATATTTT. It specifies CASSLKAGGTGNTIYF.

Remarks on this clone: An end of the junction does not agree with germline; a read error may underlie this. V and J are TRBV11-2 and TRBJ2-2; D is perhaps TRBD2 (5 bases). The CDR3 contains 16 residues. Germline V CDR1 and CDR2: SGHAT, FQNNGV. CDR3 in DNA: TGTGCCAGCAACTTAGCCCTAACTAGGGTCGGAGGGGAGCTGTTTTTT. It yields the protein CASNLALTRVGGELFF. Combining the CDR3 with reference TRBV11-2 and TRBJ2-2 gives the whole variable domain EAGVAQSPRYKIIEKRQSVAFWCNPISGHATLYWYQQILGQGPKLLIQFQNNGVVDDSQLPKDRFSAERLKGVDSTLKIQPAKLEDSAVYLCASNLALTRVGGELFFGEGSRLTVL.

This clone was picked up one time. The chain joins TRBV5-1 to TRBJ2-5, with 8 nucleotides matching TRBD1. The CDR3 has 14 residues. V was pared by 3 bases and J by 1 base, with 2 bases of the junction left unmatched. The germline V gene encodes CDR1 SGHRS and CDR2 YFSETQ. Here the CDR3 DNA reads TGCGCCAGCAGCTCGCAGGGGGCCCAAGAGACCCAGTACTTC. It translates to CASSSQGAQETQYF.

This clone was detected only a few times. This rearrangement joins TRBV27 to TRBJ1-1, with D possibly TRBD1 on 5 matching bases. This CDR3 has 14 residues. V was trimmed by 0 bases and J by 4 bases, leaving 9 bases between them. Per germline, CDR1 MNHEY and CDR2 SMNVEV (reference sequence). CDR3 nucleotide sequence: TGTGCCAGCAGTTTATCTTTCCAGGGCACTGAAGCTTTCTTT. Translated: CASSLSFQGTEAFF.

The chain carries TRBV13 and TRBJ1-1, with D uncertain. This CDR3 region has 16 residues. V shed 8 bases and J shed 2 bases, with 21 bases lying between them. Per germline, CDR1 PRHDT and CDR2 FYEKMQ (reference sequence). The CDR3 coding sequence is TGTGCCAGCGGCCCTCCGACCCGGGTTTCAAACACTGAAGCTTTCTTT. As protein: CASGPPTRVSNTEAFF.

V usage is TRBV6-4 and J usage is TRBJ1-2; D call uncertain. Germline loops: CDR1 MRHNA, CDR2 SNTAGT. Between the trimmed V and J ends, which lost 0 bases and 4 bases, there was a span of 6 bases. The CDR3 totals 13 residues. Here the CDR3 reads CASSDSGFYGYTF. The CDR3 DNA is TGTGCCAGCAGTGACTCCGGGTTCTATGGCTACACCTTC.

This clone was seen just once. The chain is built from TRBV6-1 and TRBJ2-3; 8 bases fit TRBD1. Unmatched junction bases numbered 6, after V lost 4 bases and J lost 3 bases. The CDR3 contains 15 residues. Germline CDR1 and CDR2: MNHNS and SASEGT. Written as DNA, the CDR3 is TGTGCCAGCAGTGTACAGGACAGGGCTACAGATACGCAGTATTTT. As protein: CASSVQDRATDTQYF.

The chain recombines TRBV7-9 with TRBJ1-2; 10 nucleotides align to TRBD1. This CDR3 has 15 residues. Trimming took 4 bases from V and 5 from J; bases not matched to a gene: 7. Germline assignment: CDR1 SEHNR and CDR2 FQNEAQ (reference sequence). In nucleotides, the CDR3 is TGTGCCAGCAGCTATGGGACAGGGGAAGTGTATGGCTACACCTTC. Translation: CASSYGTGEVYGYTF.

This clone was observed a few times. V and J are TRBV27 and TRBJ1-2; no firm D call. Between the trimmed V and J ends, which lost 4 bases and 8 bases, there was a span of 14 bases. CDR1 is MNHEY, CDR2 SMNVEV, per germline (reference sequence). There are 13 residues in the CDR3. CDR3 coding DNA: TGTGCCAGCAGTTCCGGTCCGGCAAGGGGCTACACCTTC. Translating it yields CASSSGPARGYTF.

The chain links TRBV19 to TRBJ2-7; 7 positions agree with TRBD1. CDR3 size: 14 residues. V was pared by 7 bases and J by 5 bases, with 11 bases of the junction left unmatched. In germline, CDR1 is LNHDA, CDR2 SQIVND (reference sequence). The CDR3 is CASILQGLRDEQYF. The CDR3 DNA sequence: TGTGCCAGTATCCTACAGGGGCTTAGGGACGAGCAGTACTTC. Filled out from reference TRBV19 and TRBJ2-7, the complete variable domain reads DGGITQSPKYLFRKEGQNVTLSCEQNLNHDAMYWYRQDPGQGLRLIYYSQIVNDFQKGDIAEGYSVSREKKESFPLTVTSAQKNPTAFYLCASILQGLRDEQYFGPGTRLTVT.

The chain employs TRBV15 and TRBJ1-5, with a possible D match to TRBD1 (6 bases). Trimming removed 3 bases from V and 6 bases from J, with 15 bases in between. Germline CDR1 reads LNHNV; CDR2 reads YYDKDF (reference sequence). The CDR3 totals 15 residues. This CDR3 reads CATSSRTVGSQPQHF. In nucleotides, the CDR3 is TGTGCCACCAGCAGCCGGACAGTCGGTAGTCAGCCCCAGCATTTT.

J is TRBJ1-2 and V is TRBV28; D not resolved. V was pared by 2 bases and J by 8 bases, with 15 bases between. Germline values: CDR1 MDHEN, CDR2 SYDVKM. The CDR3 length is 14 residues. The CDR3 coding sequence is TGTGCCAGCAGTTTACCCTCGGCGGGAGGAGGCTACACCTTC. Translated, it gives CASSLPSAGGGYTF.

V gene TRBV2 combines with J gene TRBJ1-2; 8 bases are a match to TRBD1. Trimming at V came to 7 bases and at J to 6 bases, leaving 1 base not matched to a gene. The CDR3 contains 11 residues. Germline assignment: CDR1 SNHLY and CDR2 FYNNEI. The CDR3, as DNA: TGTGCCAGCACGGACAGGGATGGCTACACCTTC. Protein: CASTDRDGYTF.

This clone was detected a few times. J is TRBJ2-1 and V is TRBV6-5, with 13 bases identical to TRBD2. V shed 2 bases, J shed 8 bases, and the junction held 6 bases outside the gene matches. This CDR3 comprises 16 residues. Germline V CDR1 and CDR2: MNHEY, SVGAGI. The CDR3 loop reads CASSYPTSGGAHEQFF. CDR3 bases: TGTGCCAGCAGTTACCCCACTAGCGGGGGGGCTCATGAGCAGTTCTTC.

The rearrangement joins TRBV5-4 to TRBJ2-2, with D perhaps matching TRBD2 (6 bases). V was pared by 4 bases and J by 1 base, with 14 bases between. Germline CDR1 and CDR2: SGHNT and YYREEE (reference sequence). The CDR3 is 16 residues long. The CDR3 bases are TGTGCCAGCAGCCCGGAGGGCAGCGTGAACACCGGGGAGCTGTTTTTT. Residues: CASSPEGSVNTGELFF.